This T cell receptor beta chain was retrieved from a study of regulatory T cells in long-lasting Graves disease. About the research overall: Persistent cases were those of Graves' disease that involved over 5 years of antithyroid drugs with positive TSH receptor antibodies. Study outcomes and limitations: Comparison showed that persistent patients shared more public clonotypes (about 2,800) than new patients (966). Newly diagnosed disease favored TRBV20-1 and TRBJ2-1 over persistent disease.

Turning to this clonotype: Antigen unknown. With a much larger clone just one base away, this may be a read error.

As to time point: persistent/refractory GD, antithyroid drugs over 5 years with positive TRAb. Following extraction of RNA from PBMCs, that RNA was used to make the TCR library. Combining iRepertoire HTBI primers with Arm-PCR of CDR3 regions, the authors built TCR beta libraries. MiXCR, run by TCRdb on the multiplex PCR reads, gives a single entry per CDR3 protein. The sample includes under 500,000 distinct CDR3 sequences, around 21% of them seen just once. The CDR3 consists of 14 residues. The V and J ends lost 2 bases and 12 bases respectively, with 16 bases between them. Germline assignment: CDR1 MGHDK and CDR2 SYGVNS.

V is TRBV25-1 and J is TRBJ1-4, with D hard to call. The TCR sequence derives from a female donor with Graves disease. The sample was peripheral blood mononuclear cells (PBMCs), taken when the disease was refractory, from a patient treated with antithyroid drugs. DNA for the CDR3: TGTGCCAGCAGTGAAACGGGCAAGACAATGCAACTGTTTTTT. Encoded protein: CASSETGKTMQLFF.